This T cell receptor beta chain derives from a study of T cells in Graves' hyperthyroidism and ophthalmopathy. This clonotype was observed many times. Its antigen is undetermined. Diagnosis relied on clinical symptoms, serum thyroxine and TRAb, thyroid ultrasound and orbital computed tomography. The PBMCs were taken from around 9 ml of fresh peripheral blood. RNA transcripts gave rise to amplified TCR beta CDR3 regions. During a first-round RT-PCR of the TCR CDR3, the HTBI primer set was used. TCRdb re-analysed the multiplex PCR reads in MiXCR, keeping a single row per CDR3 protein. The sample records 330,000 or so distinct CDR3 sequences, 15% to 20% being singletons. Points from the study as a whole: A model of 13 V-J features distinguished ophthalmopathy from stable hyperthyroidism.

The V gene's germline CDR1 is SGHRS and CDR2 YFSETQ. CDR3 length: 15 amino acids. Trimming shortened V by 0 bases and J by 3 bases, and 13 bases separated the two germline ends. This sequence originates from a man aged 45-65 years with Graves' ophthalmopathy. This chain joins TRBV5-1 and TRBJ2-7, with a tentative D call TRBD1 (7 bases). Sequencing was done on a sample of blood. Here the CDR3 reads CASSLEAGGSYEQYF. DNA for the CDR3: TGCGCCAGCAGCTTGGAGGCAGGGGGGAGCTACGAGCAGTACTTC.